What follows are 17 T cell receptor beta chains derived from one specimen sequenced in a study of blood T cell repertoires in COVID-19. The data were produced by immunoSEQ multiplex PCR, yet TCRdb's version contains in-frame clones alone and is incomplete. The data contain some 200,000 clones, 80% to 90% of them singletons. Sequencing was done on a sample of peripheral blood. Receptors were obtained from a woman in her sixties or seventies with acute or convalescent COVID-19.

The rearrangement joins TRBV14 to TRBJ2-2; a weak D match, TRBD1 (5 bases). The CDR3 sequence is 17 residues long. V was cut by 2 bases and J by 5 bases, with 18 bases left in between. Germline V gene sequence: CDR1 SGHDN, CDR2 FVKESK. CDR3 nucleotides: TGTGCCAGCAGCCAATCTTTTTCCAGGGTAGTTACCGGGGAGCTGTTTTTT. It translates to CASSQSFSRVVTGELFF. Looking up the rest from reference TRBV14 and TRBJ2-2 gives the full variable domain: EAGVTQFPSHSVIEKGQTVTLRCDPISGHDNLYWYRRVMGKEIKFLLHFVKESKQDESGMPNNRFLAERTGGTYSTLKVQPAELEDSGVYFCASSQSFSRVVTGELFFGEGSRLTVL.

The V and J genes are TRBV5-6 and TRBJ2-1; 7 bases agree with TRBD1. The CDR3 runs 13 residues. The J segment lost 9 bases and the V segment lost 4 bases, leaving 7 bases of the junction unmatched. Looked up from germline, CDR1 is SGHDT and CDR2 is YYEEEE. CDR3 protein: CASSPWTGGEQFF. The CDR3 DNA sequence: TGTGCCAGCAGCCCTTGGACAGGCGGTGAGCAGTTCTTC.

V is TRBV5-6 and J is TRBJ1-2; D remains unclear. The CDR3 sequence is 14 residues long. V lost 4 bases to trimming and J lost 5 bases, with 15 bases between them. Germline CDR1 reads SGHDT; CDR2 reads YYEEEE. Here the CDR3 DNA reads TGTGCCAGCAGCCAACGACACCTCTGGTATGGCTACACCTTC. Translation: CASSQRHLWYGYTF.

This clone showed up just a few times. The chain links TRBV12-5 to TRBJ1-2; a possible D gene is TRBD1 (6 bases). Germline lookup yields CDR1 LGHNT and CDR2 FRNRAP. The CDR3 has 18 amino acids. Trimming removed 0 bases from V and 3 bases from J, with 20 bases in between. CDR3 DNA: TGTGCTAGTGGTTTGGTCGAGAGGGTCAGGGGAAAAGACTATGGCTACACCTTC. Translation: CASGLVERVRGKDYGYTF.

V and J are TRBV2 and TRBJ2-2; the match to TRBD2 covers 7 bases. The CDR3 is made up of 15 amino acids. The V and J ends lost 4 bases and 0 bases, in that order; junction bases with no gene match: 2. Germline-derived CDR1 and CDR2 are SNHLY and FYNNEI. CDR3 loop: CASSVTSANTGELFF. The CDR3 DNA sequence: TGTGCCAGCAGTGTTACTAGCGCGAACACCGGGGAGCTGTTTTTT.

CDR3 sequence (DNA): TGTGCCAGCAGTTTAAACAGGGGCTACGAGCAGTACTTC. Translated: CASSLNRGYEQYF. This chain uses TRBV12-3 or TRBV12-4 with TRBJ2-7, with 7 bases that match TRBD1. The CDR3 has 13 residues. Trimming at V came to 2 bases and at J to 3 bases, leaving 1 base not matched to a gene.

With respect to this clone: The same CDR3 can be traced to other DNA sequences in this sample. The chain joins TRBV5-1 to TRBJ2-7, with TRBD1 matching 9 bases. The germline V gene encodes CDR1 SGHRS and CDR2 YFSETQ. This CDR3 spans 14 amino acids. V lost 2 bases, J lost 2 bases, and 2 bases stayed unmatched. CDR3 nucleotides: TGCGCCAGCAGCTTAGGACAGGGGCCCTACGAGCAGTACTTC. Its protein is CASSLGQGPYEQYF.

This chain links TRBV5-1 with TRBJ1-1; TRBD1 matches at 7 bases. Germline lookup yields CDR1 SGHRS and CDR2 YFSETQ. V dropped 2 bases and J dropped 1; count of bases not matched to a gene: 8. The CDR3 has 16 amino acids. The CDR3 loop is CASSFIAGGWNTEAFF. The DNA of the CDR3 is TGCGCCAGCAGCTTCATCGCAGGGGGGTGGAACACTGAAGCTTTCTTT.

J is TRBJ2-2 and V is TRBV24-1; 7 positions agree with TRBD1. The V segment lost 4 bases and the J segment 5 bases; nucleotides outside the gene matches: 9. This CDR3 has 16 residues. CDR1 and CDR2 (germline): KGHDR, SFDVKD. Here the CDR3 reads CATSDLGQWGTGELFF. In DNA form, the CDR3 reads TGTGCCACCAGTGACTTGGGACAGTGGGGGACCGGGGAGCTGTTTTTT.

The genes are TRBV19 and TRBJ2-2, with 9 positions matching TRBD1. The ends lost 3 bases at V and 4 bases at J; junction bases unmatched: 3. The CDR3 covers 15 residues. Per the germline V gene, CDR1 is LNHDA and CDR2 is SQIVND (reference sequence). The CDR3 here is CASSMRDRVTGELFF. Written as DNA, the CDR3 is TGTGCCAGTAGTATGAGGGACAGGGTCACCGGGGAGCTGTTTTTT. Filled out from reference TRBV19 and TRBJ2-2, the complete variable domain reads DGGITQSPKYLFRKEGQNVTLSCEQNLNHDAMYWYRQDPGQGLRLIYYSQIVNDFQKGDIAEGYSVSREKKESFPLTVTSAQKNPTAFYLCASSMRDRVTGELFFGEGSRLTVL.

The chain's CDR3 is CASSFLAGALTDTQYF. The CDR3 bases are TGCGCCAGCAGCTTCTTAGCGGGAGCCTTAACAGATACGCAGTATTTT. The chain carries TRBV5-1 and TRBJ2-3; 9 bases map to TRBD2. This CDR3 has 16 amino acids. Losses at the gene ends were 2 bases for V and 3 bases for J; bases not matched to a gene: 7. Per the germline V gene, CDR1 is SGHRS and CDR2 is YFSETQ. The variable domain in full, completed from reference TRBV5-1 and TRBJ2-3, reads KAGVTQTPRYLIKTRGQQVTLSCSPISGHRSVSWYQQTPGQGLQFLFEYFSETQRNKGNFPGRFSGRQFSNSRSEMNVSTLELGDSALYLCASSFLAGALTDTQYFGPGTRLTVL.

The rearrangement uses TRBV11-2 and TRBJ2-2, with 10 bases fitting TRBD2. This CDR3 region has 16 residues. With 1 base clipped from V and 7 bases from J, the junction kept 6 bases outside the gene matches. CDR1 and CDR2 from the germline V gene are SGHAT and FQNNGV. The CDR3 nucleotides read TGTGCCAGCAGCTTAGTGGTAGCGGGAGGTGGCGGGGAGCTGTTTTTT. It specifies CASSLVVAGGGGELFF.

This chain joins TRBV5-4 and TRBJ2-3; tentatively, D is TRBD1 (7 bases). V lost 4 bases and J 2 bases, leaving 14 bases between the germline ends. CDR3 length: 15 amino acids. In germline, CDR1 is SGHNT, CDR2 YYREEE (reference sequence). In nucleotides, the CDR3 is TGTGCCAGCAGCGGCGGGACAGCCATCACAGATACGCAGTATTTT. It is translated as CASSGGTAITDTQYF. Full variable domain (outside the CDR3, taken from reference TRBV5-4 and TRBJ2-3): ETGVTQSPTHLIKTRGQQVTLRCSSQSGHNTVSWYQQALGQGPQFIFQYYREEENGRGNFPPRFSGLQFPNYSSELNVNALELDDSALYLCASSGGTAITDTQYFGPGTRLTVL.

This CDR3 reads CASSEAGAGNTEAFF. The CDR3 DNA follows: TGTGCCAGCAGTGAAGCTGGGGCAGGGAACACTGAAGCTTTCTTT. The chain is built from TRBV28 and TRBJ1-1; weak D call: TRBD1 (5 bases). The CDR3 spans 15 residues. Trimming left V 5 bases short and J 1 base short, with 14 bases between. Germline V gene lookup returns CDR1 MDHEN and CDR2 SYDVKM.

The table lists this clone with a count of one. CDR3 coding DNA: TGTGCCAGCAGTTACGCGCTAGGAAGGTCCACTGAAGCTTTCTTT. This sequence encodes CASSYALGRSTEAFF. The chain has TRBV6-5 and TRBJ1-1; no firm D call. From germline, CDR1 is MNHEY and CDR2 SVGAGI. The V end lost 2 bases, the J end lost 4 bases, and 14 bases lay between the germline ends. The CDR3 is 15 residues long.

This clone has a handful of counts. V is TRBV20-1 and J is TRBJ2-7; D remains ambiguous. Germline values: CDR1 DFQATT, CDR2 SNEGSKA (reference sequence). This CDR3 contains 11 residues. The V end lost 6 bases, the J end lost 5 bases, and 11 bases lay between the germline ends. The CDR3 DNA sequence: TGCAGTGCCCCGGGTAGCCACGAGCAGTACTTC. Encoded protein: CSAPGSHEQYF.

This chain uses TRBV5-1 with TRBJ1-2; 10 bases fit TRBD1. The junction had 13 bases not matched to a gene; V was cut back by 0 bases and J by 5 bases. The CDR3 is 18 amino acids. Germline assignment: CDR1 SGHRS and CDR2 YFSETQ. CDR3 nucleotides: TGCGCCAGCAGCTTGGGAGTTCGGGACAGGGGCCCCTTTTATGGCTACACCTTC. Translating it yields CASSLGVRDRGPFYGYTF.